This TCR beta chain comes out of a study of molecular identifiers for immune sequencing clone quantification. Regarding the study as a whole: Roughly 1 million naive cells reportedly did not prevent detection of spiked Jurkat TCR RNA from one cell.

Notes on this clonotype: Its antigen is as yet unknown.

In TCRdb, the PCR reads were re-called with MiXCR into one record per CDR3 protein. The repertoire holds roughly 300,000 distinct CDR3 sequences, with about 22% as singletons. A CD8+CD4-CCR7+CD45RA+ phenotype served as the sorting definition for naive CD8 T cells. Between the trimmed V and J ends, which lost 3 bases and 2 bases, there was a span of 8 bases. Looked up from germline, CDR1 is MNHEY and CDR2 is SMNVEV (reference sequence). The CDR3 is 13 residues long. The chain carries TRBV27 and TRBJ2-7; no definite D call. This TCR was recovered from a human donor in good health. Some libraries in this study had Jurkat cell RNA spiked in. Source material: naive CD8+ T cells from blood, with Jurkat cell RNA spiked in. The subset is: FACS-sorted CD8+CD4-CCR7+CD45RA+ naive T cells. CDR3 region: CASSFGEPYEQYF. In nucleotides, the CDR3 is TGTGCCAGCAGTTTCGGAGAACCCTACGAGCAGTACTTC.